Listed here are 16 T cell receptor beta chains from one sample, sequenced in a study of blood T cells in healthy people across ages. The second PCR ran roughly 6 to 11 cycles with a sample-barcoded 5' primer and J-beta primers. TCRdb analysed the 5' RACE reads with MiXCR anew, one entry per CDR3 protein. The sample carries under 2,000,000 distinct CDR3 sequences, 40% to 55% recorded once. The sequenced sample was blood. Source of these receptors: a woman between 40 and 50 years old in good health.

The CDR3 sequence: CAGLGRDSGANVLTF. The CDR3 DNA follows: TGTGCCGGATTGGGGAGGGACTCTGGGGCCAACGTCCTGACTTTC. This chain connects TRBV2 to TRBJ2-6; TRBD2 aligns across 7 bases. The junction had 7 bases not matched to a gene; V was cut back by 11 bases and J by 0 bases. CDR1 SNHLY and CDR2 FYNNEI come from the germline V gene. CDR3 size: 15 residues.

The chain joins TRBV27 to TRBJ1-2; possibly TRBD1 for D (5 bases). V was clipped by 5 bases and J by 0 bases, with 16 bases between them. The CDR3 is 16 amino acids. Germline lookup yields CDR1 MNHEY and CDR2 SMNVEV (reference sequence). The CDR3 loop is CASSESLGGSNYGYTF. DNA for the CDR3: TGTGCCAGCAGTGAATCCCTCGGGGGTTCTAACTATGGCTACACCTTC.

The chain couples TRBV6-1 to TRBJ1-2; D not certain. The germline V gene has CDR1 MNHNS and CDR2 SASEGT. Trimming took 0 bases from V and 4 from J, leaving 6 bases between them. The CDR3 is 13 amino acids. CDR3 bases: TGTGCCAGCAGTGAAGCACGCCTCTATGGCTACACCTTC. It yields the protein CASSEARLYGYTF.

This chain uses TRBV7-8 with TRBJ2-5; TRBD2 agrees at 12 bases. After removal of 11 bases from V and 2 bases from J, the junction contained 3 bases not matched to a gene. The CDR3 has 13 amino acids. CDR1 and CDR2 (germline): SGHVS, FQNEAQ. CDR3 in amino acids: CALAGGRQETQYF. The CDR3 nucleotides are TGTGCCCTAGCGGGGGGGCGTCAAGAGACCCAGTACTTC. Combining the CDR3 with reference TRBV7-8 and TRBJ2-5 gives the whole variable domain GAGVSQSPRYKVAKRGQDVALRCDPISGHVSLFWYQQALGQGPEFLTYFQNEAQLDKSGLPSDRFFAERPEGSVSTLKIQRTQQEDSAVYLCALAGGRQETQYFGPGTRLLVL.

J is TRBJ2-5 and V is TRBV25-1; no firm D call. Germline assignment: CDR1 MGHDK and CDR2 SYGVNS. The length of the CDR3 is 15 residues. Trimming removed 6 bases from V and 3 bases from J, with 17 bases in between. The CDR3 protein is CASSRSLPEKETQYF. CDR3 DNA sequence: TGTGCCAGCAGCCGTAGTCTACCCGAAAAAGAGACCCAGTACTTC.

This clonotype was seen only a few times. The gene calls are TRBV7-2 and TRBJ2-3; TRBD2 agrees at 8 bases. This CDR3 contains 15 residues. Germline V gives CDR1 SGHTA, CDR2 FQGNSA. V trimming: 6 bases; J trimming: 5 bases; junction bases outside the gene matches: 10. The CDR3 loop reads CASSPVGGAQDTQYF. In DNA, the CDR3 is TGTGCCAGCAGTCCTGTCGGGGGGGCCCAAGATACGCAGTATTTT.

The chain links TRBV24-1 to TRBJ2-1; possible D gene TRBD1, 5 bases. CDR1 is KGHDR, CDR2 SFDVKD, per germline. With 9 bases removed from V and 0 bases from J, the gap between germline ends came to 17 bases. This CDR3 is built from 16 residues. The CDR3 sequence: CATAGAGSISYNEQFF. In DNA form, the CDR3 reads TGTGCCACCGCTGGGGCAGGCTCAATCTCCTACAATGAGCAGTTCTTC.

This clonotype was observed a single time. The V gene is TRBV12-3 or TRBV12-4, the J gene TRBJ2-1; no clear D. This CDR3 comprises 16 residues. Trimming cost V 6 bases and J 0 bases, with 15 bases left between them. For the CDR3, the DNA is TGTGCCAGCAGCCGAACGACTGGAAGCTCCTACAATGAGCAGTTCTTC. Its protein is CASSRTTGSSYNEQFF.

This rearrangement joins TRBV7-9 to TRBJ1-4, with 9 bases matching TRBD1. The length of the CDR3 is 15 residues. The J segment lost 8 bases and the V segment lost 8 bases, leaving 12 bases of the junction unmatched. Germline CDR1 is SEHNR and CDR2 is FQNEAQ (reference sequence). CDR3 in amino acids: CASAPAGQGREKLFF. As DNA, the CDR3 is TGTGCCAGCGCCCCGGCGGGACAGGGAAGAGAAAAACTGTTTTTT.

The chain is built from TRBV4-3 and TRBJ2-3; tentatively, D is TRBD2 (7 bases). V dropped 0 bases and J dropped 1 base, with 14 bases sitting between them. The germline V gene encodes CDR1 LGHNA and CDR2 YSLEER. The CDR3 spans 17 residues. The CDR3 here is CASSQDRAGAGTDTQYF. The CDR3 DNA reads as TGCGCCAGCAGCCAAGATCGGGCGGGGGCGGGCACAGATACGCAGTATTTT.

This clonotype was recorded a few times. This chain uses TRBV4-3 with TRBJ2-1; D might be TRBD1 (5 bases). Trimming cost V 2 bases and J 0 bases, with 8 bases left between them. Germline assignment: CDR1 LGHNA and CDR2 YSLEER. The CDR3 runs to 15 residues. CDR3: CASSQFRGSYNEQFF. The CDR3 coding sequence is TGCGCCAGCAGCCAATTTAGGGGCTCCTACAATGAGCAGTTCTTC.

This clonotype was recorded a few times. The CDR3 DNA follows: TGTGCCAGCAGCTCGTTCGGGACGGGGCTGAGAGAGACCCAGTACTTC. Its translation is CASSSFGTGLRETQYF. The chain has TRBV7-2 and TRBJ2-5, with D perhaps being TRBD1 or TRBD2 (5 bases each). Trimming shortened V by 4 bases and J by 4 bases, and 19 bases separated the two germline ends. Germline V gene data show CDR1 as SGHTA and CDR2 as FQGNSA. This CDR3 region has 16 residues.

This chain joins TRBV24-1 and TRBJ1-1; the D is unclear. Germline assignment: CDR1 KGHDR and CDR2 SFDVKD. This CDR3 comprises 14 residues. V shed 3 bases and J shed 10 bases, with 17 bases lying between them. For the CDR3, the DNA is TGTGCCACCAGTGATGCTTCGGATCCGTCGGGAGCTTTCTTT. As protein: CATSDASDPSGAFF.

The rearrangement joins TRBV11-2 to TRBJ1-2; 8 bases are shared with TRBD1. CDR1 is SGHAT and CDR2 is FQNNGV in the germline V gene. CDR3 length: 16 amino acids. V dropped 5 bases and J dropped 5; count of bases not matched to a gene: 13. The CDR3 protein is CASSPNRGQGGYGYTF. For the CDR3, the DNA is TGTGCCAGCAGCCCGAATCGTGGACAGGGAGGATATGGCTACACCTTC.

This sequence joins TRBV12-3 or TRBV12-4 and TRBJ1-5; no clear D gene. This CDR3 is built from 13 residues. The V end lost 4 bases, the J end lost 5 bases, and 9 bases lay between the germline ends. Here the CDR3 DNA reads TGTGCCAGCAGTTACAGCTTACATCAGCCCCAGCATTTT. Its translation is CASSYSLHQPQHF.

This rearrangement joins TRBV7-9 to TRBJ1-5; the match to TRBD1 covers 8 bases. The CDR3 contains 14 residues. V gave up 3 bases and J gave up 8 bases; unmatched junction bases: 6. In germline, CDR1 is SEHNR, CDR2 FQNEAQ (reference sequence). Here the CDR3 reads CASSFGQGFEPQHF. The DNA for the CDR3 is TGTGCCAGCAGCTTCGGACAGGGATTTGAGCCCCAGCATTTT. The variable domain in full, completed from reference TRBV7-9 and TRBJ1-5, reads DTGVSQNPRHKITKRGQNVTFRCDPISEHNRLYWYRQTLGQGPEFLTYFQNEAQLEKSRLLSDRFSAERPKGSFSTLEIQRTEQGDSAMYLCASSFGQGFEPQHFGDGTRLSIL.